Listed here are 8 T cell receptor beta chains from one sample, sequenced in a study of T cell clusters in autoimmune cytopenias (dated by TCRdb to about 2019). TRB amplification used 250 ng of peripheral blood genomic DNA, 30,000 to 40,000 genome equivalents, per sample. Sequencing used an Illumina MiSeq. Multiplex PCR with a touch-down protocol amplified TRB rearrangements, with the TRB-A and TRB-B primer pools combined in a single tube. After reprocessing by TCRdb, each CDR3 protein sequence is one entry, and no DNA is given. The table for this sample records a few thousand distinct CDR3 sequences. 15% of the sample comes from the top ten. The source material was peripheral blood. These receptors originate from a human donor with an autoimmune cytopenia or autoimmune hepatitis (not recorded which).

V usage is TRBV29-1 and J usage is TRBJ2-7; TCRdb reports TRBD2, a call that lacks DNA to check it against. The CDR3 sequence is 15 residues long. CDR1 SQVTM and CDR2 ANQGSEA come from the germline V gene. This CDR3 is CSVDTLAPGSGEQYF.

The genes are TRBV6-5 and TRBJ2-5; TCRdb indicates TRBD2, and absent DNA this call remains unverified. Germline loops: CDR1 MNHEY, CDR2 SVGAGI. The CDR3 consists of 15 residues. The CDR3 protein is CASSYATSGGQTQYF.

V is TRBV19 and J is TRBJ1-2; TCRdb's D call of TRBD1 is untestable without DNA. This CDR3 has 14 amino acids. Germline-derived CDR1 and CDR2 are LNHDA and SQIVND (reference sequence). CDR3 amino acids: CASLYGQGNYGYTF. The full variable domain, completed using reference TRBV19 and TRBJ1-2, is DGGITQSPKYLFRKEGQNVTLSCEQNLNHDAMYWYRQDPGQGLRLIYYSQIVNDFQKGDIAEGYSVSREKKESFPLTVTSAQKNPTAFYLCASLYGQGNYGYTFGSGTRLTVV.

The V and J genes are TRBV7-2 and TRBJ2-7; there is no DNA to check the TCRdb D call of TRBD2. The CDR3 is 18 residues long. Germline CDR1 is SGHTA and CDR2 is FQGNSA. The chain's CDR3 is CASSLMTPRVQQGNEQYF.

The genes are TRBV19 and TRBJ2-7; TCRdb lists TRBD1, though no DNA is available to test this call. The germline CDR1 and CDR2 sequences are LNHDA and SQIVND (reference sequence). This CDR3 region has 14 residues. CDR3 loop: CASSIGSGAGEQYF.

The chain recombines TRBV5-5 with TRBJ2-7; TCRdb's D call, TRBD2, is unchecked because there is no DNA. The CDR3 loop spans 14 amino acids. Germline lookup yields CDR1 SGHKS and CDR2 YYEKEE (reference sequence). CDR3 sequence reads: CASSSAGPSYEQYF. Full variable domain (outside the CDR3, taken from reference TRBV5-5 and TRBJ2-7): DAGVTQSPTHLIKTRGQQVTLRCSPISGHKSVSWYQQVLGQGPQFIFQYYEKEERGRGNFPDRFSARQFPNYSSELNVNALLLGDSALYLCASSSAGPSYEQYFGPGTRLTVT.

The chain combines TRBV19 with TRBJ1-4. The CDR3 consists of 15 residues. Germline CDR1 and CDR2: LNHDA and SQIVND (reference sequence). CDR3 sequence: CASSISVATNEKLFF.

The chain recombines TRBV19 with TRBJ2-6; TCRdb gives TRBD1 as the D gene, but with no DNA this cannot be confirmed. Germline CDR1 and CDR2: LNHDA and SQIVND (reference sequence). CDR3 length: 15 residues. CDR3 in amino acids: CASSIPLSGANVLTF.